This entry describes one TCR beta chain. The data stem from a study of glioma-infiltrating T cells after dendritic cell vaccination. TCRB CDR3 was amplified from 2 ug genomic DNA or less. Sequencing was performed with immunoSEQ multiplex PCR; in TCRdb, only in-frame clones are kept and a portion is missing. The sample has more than 95,000 clones, roughly four fifths seen once; the top ten hold more than 10%. The CDR3 runs 14 residues. V was trimmed by 5 bases and J by 0 bases, leaving 8 bases between them. CDR1 is MNHEY and CDR2 is SMNVEV in the germline V gene (reference sequence). The receptor was derived from a human donor with glioblastoma. The specimen was blood, collected before dendritic cell vaccination. The V gene is TRBV27, the J gene TRBJ2-1; tentatively, D is TRBD1 (6 bases). The CDR3 region is CASSMTGSYNEQFF. The CDR3 nucleotides are TGTGCCAGCAGTATGACAGGCTCCTACAATGAGCAGTTCTTC.